The 14 T cell receptor beta chains reported below all come from one sample, sequenced in a study of post-analysis software for immune sequencing data. General study points: Five or six TRBV segments, TRBV5-6, TRBV5-1 and TRBV20-1 among them, were found more frequent in patients than controls.

Unique molecular identifiers had been added to the TCR beta cDNA libraries. TCRdb called the PCR reads again in MiXCR, with one record for every CDR3 protein. The table has about 540,000 distinct CDR3 sequences, around a third seen once. These receptors have no known antigen. Input material: blood. The source is a girl aged 2 to 17 with multiple sclerosis.

This clonotype was recorded a few times. The V call is TRBV11-1, the J call TRBJ2-5; either TRBD1 or TRBD2 may fit D (5 bases each). CDR3 size: 14 residues. The germline V and J ends were trimmed by 3 bases and 5 bases, with 13 bases remaining between them. CDR1 is SGHAT and CDR2 is FQDESV in the germline V gene (reference sequence). The CDR3: CASSFGTGKETQYF. The CDR3 nucleotides read TGTGCCAGCAGCTTCGGGACCGGGAAGGAGACCCAGTACTTC.

This chain links TRBV10-2 with TRBJ2-1, with 8 positions matching TRBD1. Germline V gene data show CDR1 as WSHSY and CDR2 as SAAADI. V lost 4 bases to trimming and J lost 5 bases; unmatched junction nucleotides: 10. The CDR3 is made up of 16 amino acids. The DNA of the CDR3 is TGCGCCAGCAGTGTGACCTACCGACAGGGGAACAATGAGCAGTTCTTC. This encodes CASSVTYRQGNNEQFF.

The chain joins TRBV7-2 to TRBJ2-7; no clear D gene. Germline V gene sequence: CDR1 SGHTA, CDR2 FQGNSA. The CDR3 is 13 amino acids. Trimming pared 0 bases from V and 6 bases from J, leaving 9 bases between. The CDR3 is CASSLAIFREQYF. CDR3 DNA sequence: TGTGCCAGCAGCTTAGCGATTTTTCGCGAGCAGTACTTC.

CDR3 sequence (DNA): TGCGCCAGCAGCTCTTTCTCGAACACTGAAGCTTTCTTT. This sequence encodes CASSSFSNTEAFF. The chain combines TRBV5-1 with TRBJ1-1, with D uncertain. The germline CDR1 and CDR2 sequences are SGHRS and YFSETQ. Trimming left V 3 bases short and J 1 base short, with 7 bases between. CDR3 length equals 13 residues.

This clonotype has just one count. The genes are TRBV6-1 and TRBJ1-5; D perhaps matches TRBD1 (5 bases). In germline, CDR1 is MNHNS, CDR2 SASEGT. There are 14 residues in the CDR3. V was cut by 4 bases and J by 0 bases, with 7 bases left in between. The CDR3, as DNA: TGTGCCAGCAGTGGGGACCTTAGCAATCAGCCCCAGCATTTT. This translates into CASSGDLSNQPQHF.

For this clonotype: An end of the junction differs from the germline gene, which may be a read error. This chain uses TRBV7-7 with TRBJ2-1; D remains ambiguous. The CDR3 has 13 residues. Looked up from germline, CDR1 is SSHAT and CDR2 is FNYEAQ (reference sequence). For the CDR3, the DNA is TGTGCTAGCAGCTTACACCAAACGGGCGAGCAGTTCTTC. Encoded protein: CASSLHQTGEQFF.

The sample holds a few counts of this clonotype. The rearrangement links TRBV11-2 to TRBJ1-1; no reliable D call. This CDR3 spans 16 amino acids. V was pared by 5 bases and J by 0 bases, with 16 bases between. Germline V gives CDR1 SGHAT, CDR2 FQNNGV. The CDR3 region is CASSPARGLLNTEAFF. The CDR3 DNA follows: TGTGCCAGCAGCCCAGCCCGAGGACTGCTGAACACTGAAGCTTTCTTT.

This clonotype was observed many times. The chain couples TRBV12-3 or TRBV12-4 to TRBJ2-1; D ambiguous. The CDR3 is 12 amino acids. Trimming pared 3 bases from V and 8 bases from J, leaving 8 bases between. Here the CDR3 DNA reads TGTGCCAGCAGTTTCGGTGTCGATGAGCAGTTCTTC. It codes for CASSFGVDEQFF.

J is TRBJ2-5 and V is TRBV3-1; D is tentatively TRBD1 or TRBD2 (5 bases each). Germline-derived CDR1 and CDR2 are LGHDT and YNNKEL (reference sequence). The CDR3 spans 15 residues. Trimming cost V 4 bases and J 3 bases, with 15 bases left between them. CDR3 DNA sequence: TGTGCCAGCAGCCCCCGGGACGGATTAAAAGAGACCCAGTACTTC. Amino acid sequence: CASSPRDGLKETQYF.

This clonotype has a handful of counts. V usage is TRBV6-5 and J usage is TRBJ1-2; TRBD1 matches 8 bases. Germline lookup yields CDR1 MNHEY and CDR2 SVGAGI. Trimming cost V 0 bases and J 2 bases; bases outside gene matches: 2. This CDR3 spans 15 amino acids. The CDR3 spells CASSYSDRANYGYTF. The CDR3, as DNA: TGTGCCAGCAGTTACTCGGACAGGGCCAACTATGGCTACACCTTC.

This clonotype appeared many times. A read error may account for a junction end that differs from germline. The chain combines TRBV5-1 with TRBJ2-5, with D maybe TRBD2 (5 bases). Looked up from germline, CDR1 is SGHRS and CDR2 is YFSETQ. CDR3 length: 13 residues. CDR3 nucleotide sequence: TGTGCCAGCAGCTTACAAGGGAGAGAGACCCAGTACTTC. Protein: CASSLQGRETQYF.

With respect to this clonotype: The junction does not match germline at one end; this may be a read error. The gene calls are TRBV20-1 and TRBJ1-2, with D possibly matching TRBD1 (6 bases). The CDR3 covers 13 residues. Per the germline V gene, CDR1 is DFQATT and CDR2 is SNEGSKA (reference sequence). This chain's CDR3 is CSARADSNYGYTF. The CDR3 DNA is TGCAGTGCAAGAGCGGACAGTAACTATGGCTACACCTTC.

This clonotype was picked up a small number of times. The chain recombines TRBV5-4 with TRBJ2-3; 8 positions match TRBD1. V was clipped by 2 bases and J by 4 bases; unmatched bases: 3. The CDR3 has 14 amino acids. Per the germline V gene, CDR1 is SGHNT and CDR2 is YYREEE (reference sequence). In DNA, the CDR3 is TGTGCCAGCAGCTTTGGACAGGGTGCAGATACGCAGTATTTT. Translated, it gives CASSFGQGADTQYF.

This clonotype was recorded only once. This chain uses TRBV10-2 with TRBJ2-7; tentative D call: TRBD2 (7 bases). From germline, CDR1 is WSHSY and CDR2 SAAADI. CDR3 length: 13 amino acids. Trimming removed 11 bases at V and 3 bases at J, with 17 bases between. CDR3 amino acids: CAVQQGGHYEQYF. The DNA for the CDR3 is TGCGCCGTTCAACAGGGAGGGCACTACGAGCAGTACTTC.